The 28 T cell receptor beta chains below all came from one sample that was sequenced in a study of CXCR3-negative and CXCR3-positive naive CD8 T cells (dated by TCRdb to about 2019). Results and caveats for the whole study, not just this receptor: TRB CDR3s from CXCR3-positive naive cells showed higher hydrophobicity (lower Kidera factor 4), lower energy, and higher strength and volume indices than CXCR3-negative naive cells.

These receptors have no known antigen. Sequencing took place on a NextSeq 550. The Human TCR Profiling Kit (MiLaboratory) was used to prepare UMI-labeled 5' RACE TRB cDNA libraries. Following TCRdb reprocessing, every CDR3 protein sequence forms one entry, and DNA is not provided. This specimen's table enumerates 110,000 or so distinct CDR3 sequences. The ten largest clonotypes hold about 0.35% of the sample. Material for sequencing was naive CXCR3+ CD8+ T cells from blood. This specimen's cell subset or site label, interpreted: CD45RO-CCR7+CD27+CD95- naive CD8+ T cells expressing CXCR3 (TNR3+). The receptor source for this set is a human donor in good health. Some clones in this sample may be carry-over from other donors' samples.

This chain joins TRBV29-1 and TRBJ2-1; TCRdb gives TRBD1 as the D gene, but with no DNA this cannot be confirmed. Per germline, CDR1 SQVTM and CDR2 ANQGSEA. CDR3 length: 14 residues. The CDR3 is CSVEDLRGDNEQFF.

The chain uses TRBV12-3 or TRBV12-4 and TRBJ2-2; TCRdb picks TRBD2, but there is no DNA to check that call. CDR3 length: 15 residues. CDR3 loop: CASSLGGGATGELFF.

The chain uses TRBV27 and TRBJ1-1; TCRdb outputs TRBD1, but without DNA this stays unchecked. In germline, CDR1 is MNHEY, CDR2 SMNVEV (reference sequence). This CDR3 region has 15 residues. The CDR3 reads CASSLFYPGPQGAFF.

CDR3 sequence: CASSQHPVVAHEQFF. The chain couples TRBV3-1 to TRBJ2-1. The length of the CDR3 is 15 residues. Looked up from germline, CDR1 is LGHDT and CDR2 is YNNKEL (reference sequence).

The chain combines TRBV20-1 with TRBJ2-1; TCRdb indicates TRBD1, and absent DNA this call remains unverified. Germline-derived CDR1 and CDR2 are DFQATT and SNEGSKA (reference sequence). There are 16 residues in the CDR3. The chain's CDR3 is CSARDGPRDMNNEQFF.

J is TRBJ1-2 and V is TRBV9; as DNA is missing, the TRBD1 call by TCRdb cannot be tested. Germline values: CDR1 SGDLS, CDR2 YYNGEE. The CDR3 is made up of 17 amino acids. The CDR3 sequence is CASRSTPRETQGDGYTF.

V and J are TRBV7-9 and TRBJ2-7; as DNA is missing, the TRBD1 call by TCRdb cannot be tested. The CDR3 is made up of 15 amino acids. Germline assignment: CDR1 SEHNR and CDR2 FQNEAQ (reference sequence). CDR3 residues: CASSLGTALSYEQYF.

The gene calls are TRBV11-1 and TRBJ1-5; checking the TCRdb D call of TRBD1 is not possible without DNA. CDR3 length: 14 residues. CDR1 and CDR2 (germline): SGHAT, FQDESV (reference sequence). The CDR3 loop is CASSSGTKDQPQHF.

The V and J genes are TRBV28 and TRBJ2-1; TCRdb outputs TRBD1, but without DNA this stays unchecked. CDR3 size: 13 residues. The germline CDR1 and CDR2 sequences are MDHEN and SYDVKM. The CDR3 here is CATIGGLDNEQFF.

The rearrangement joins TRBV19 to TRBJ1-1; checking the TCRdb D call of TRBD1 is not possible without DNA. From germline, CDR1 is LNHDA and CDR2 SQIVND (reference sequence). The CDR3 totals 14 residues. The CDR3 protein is CASTSGGGETEAFF.

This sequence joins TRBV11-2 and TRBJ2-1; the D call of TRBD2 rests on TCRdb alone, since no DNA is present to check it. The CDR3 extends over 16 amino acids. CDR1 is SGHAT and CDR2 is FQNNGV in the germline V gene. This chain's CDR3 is CASSLRPSGRYNEQFF. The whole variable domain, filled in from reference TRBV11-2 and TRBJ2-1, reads EAGVAQSPRYKIIEKRQSVAFWCNPISGHATLYWYQQILGQGPKLLIQFQNNGVVDDSQLPKDRFSAERLKGVDSTLKIQPAKLEDSAVYLCASSLRPSGRYNEQFFGPGTRLTVL.

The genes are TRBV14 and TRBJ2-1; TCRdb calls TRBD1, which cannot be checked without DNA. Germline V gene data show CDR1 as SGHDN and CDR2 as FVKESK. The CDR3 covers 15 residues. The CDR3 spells CASSQVGQAGDEQFF.

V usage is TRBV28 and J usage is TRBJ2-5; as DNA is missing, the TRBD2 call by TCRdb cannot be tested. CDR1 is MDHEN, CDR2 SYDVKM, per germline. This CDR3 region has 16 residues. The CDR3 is CASSLVVAGDRETQYF. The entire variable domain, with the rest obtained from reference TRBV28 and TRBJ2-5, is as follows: DVKVTQSSRYLVKRTGEKVFLECVQDMDHENMFWYRQDPGLGLRLIYFSYDVKMKEKGDIPEGYSVSREKKERFSLILESASTNQTSMYLCASSLVVAGDRETQYFGPGTRLLVL.

CDR3 sequence reads: CASSPWASGGASYNEQFF. The chain carries TRBV19 and TRBJ2-1; the TRBD2 assignment by TCRdb is unverifiable without DNA. CDR1 and CDR2 (germline): LNHDA, SQIVND (reference sequence). The CDR3 consists of 18 residues.

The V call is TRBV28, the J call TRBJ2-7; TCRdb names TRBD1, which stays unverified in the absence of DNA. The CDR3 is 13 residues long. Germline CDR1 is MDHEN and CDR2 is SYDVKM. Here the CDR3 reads CASSRDSTGEQYF.

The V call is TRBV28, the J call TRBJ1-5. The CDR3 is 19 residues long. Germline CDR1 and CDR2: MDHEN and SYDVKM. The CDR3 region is CTTHPSRAGDRIGNQPQHF.

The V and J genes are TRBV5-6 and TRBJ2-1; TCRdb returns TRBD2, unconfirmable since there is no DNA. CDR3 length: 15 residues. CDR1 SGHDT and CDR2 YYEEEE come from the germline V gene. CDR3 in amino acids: CASSTGLDRINEQFF.

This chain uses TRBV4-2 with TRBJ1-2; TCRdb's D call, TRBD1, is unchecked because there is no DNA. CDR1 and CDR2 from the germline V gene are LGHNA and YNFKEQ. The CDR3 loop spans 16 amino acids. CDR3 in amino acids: CASSQGLTGWAYGYTF.

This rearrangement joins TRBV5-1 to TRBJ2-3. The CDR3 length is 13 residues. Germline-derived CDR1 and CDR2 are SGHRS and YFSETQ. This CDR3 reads CASSLESTDTQYF.

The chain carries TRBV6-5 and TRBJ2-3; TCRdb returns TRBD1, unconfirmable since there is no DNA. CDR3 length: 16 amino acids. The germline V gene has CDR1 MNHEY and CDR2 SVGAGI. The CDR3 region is CASSSDTGGEPDTQYF.

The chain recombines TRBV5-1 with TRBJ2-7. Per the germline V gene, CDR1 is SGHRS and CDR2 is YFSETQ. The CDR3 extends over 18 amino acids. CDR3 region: CASSSTQASGYRSDEQYF.

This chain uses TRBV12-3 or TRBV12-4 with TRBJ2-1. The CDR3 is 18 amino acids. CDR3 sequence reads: CASSLSGHFKLSYNEQFF.

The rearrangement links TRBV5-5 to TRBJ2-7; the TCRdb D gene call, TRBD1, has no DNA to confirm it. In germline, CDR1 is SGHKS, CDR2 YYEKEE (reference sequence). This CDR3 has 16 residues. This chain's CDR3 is CASSTGTGGSKGEQYF.

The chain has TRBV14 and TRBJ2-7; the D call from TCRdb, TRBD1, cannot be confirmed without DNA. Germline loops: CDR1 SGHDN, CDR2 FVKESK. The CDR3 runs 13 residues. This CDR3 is CASSGTGSYEQYF.

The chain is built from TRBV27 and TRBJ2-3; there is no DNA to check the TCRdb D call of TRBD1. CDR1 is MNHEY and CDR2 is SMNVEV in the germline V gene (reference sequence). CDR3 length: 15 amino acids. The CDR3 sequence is CASSLREGWPDTQYF.

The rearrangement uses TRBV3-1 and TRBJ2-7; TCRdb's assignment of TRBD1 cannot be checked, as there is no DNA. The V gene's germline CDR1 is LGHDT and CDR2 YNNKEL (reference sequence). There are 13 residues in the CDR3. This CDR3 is CASSSSRGYEQYF.

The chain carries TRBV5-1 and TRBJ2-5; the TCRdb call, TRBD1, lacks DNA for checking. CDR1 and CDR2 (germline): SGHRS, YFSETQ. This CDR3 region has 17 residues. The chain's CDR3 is CASSLVVAGVHQETQYF. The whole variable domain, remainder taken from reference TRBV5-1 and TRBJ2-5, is KAGVTQTPRYLIKTRGQQVTLSCSPISGHRSVSWYQQTPGQGLQFLFEYFSETQRNKGNFPGRFSGRQFSNSRSEMNVSTLELGDSALYLCASSLVVAGVHQETQYFGPGTRLLVL.

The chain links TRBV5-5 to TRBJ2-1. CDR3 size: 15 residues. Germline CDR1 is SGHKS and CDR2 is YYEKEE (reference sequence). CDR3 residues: CASSWTGTPNNEQFF.